Below are 32 T cell receptor beta chains sequenced from a single sample in a study of cytomegalovirus exposure and HLA in healthy donors. The PCR used 60 Vbeta and 13 Jbeta primers. Profiled with immunoSEQ multiplex PCR; TCRdb holds only in-frame clones, not every one. The table shows about 190,000 clones, with around 83% occurring only once. Source material: PBMCs. All receptors derive from a young woman in good health and CMV-seronegative.

This sequence joins TRBV28 and TRBJ1-1, with 7 bases that match TRBD1. There are 15 residues in the CDR3. CDR1 MDHEN and CDR2 SYDVKM come from the germline V gene. V lost 6 bases, J lost 1 base, and 8 bases stayed unmatched. In DNA form, the CDR3 reads TGTGCCAGCAGCCATACTGGGACAGCGAACACTGAAGCTTTCTTT. Translated: CASSHTGTANTEAFF. The variable domain in full, completed from reference TRBV28 and TRBJ1-1, reads DVKVTQSSRYLVKRTGEKVFLECVQDMDHENMFWYRQDPGLGLRLIYFSYDVKMKEKGDIPEGYSVSREKKERFSLILESASTNQTSMYLCASSHTGTANTEAFFGQGTRLTVV.

The genes are TRBV6-5 and TRBJ1-2; TRBD1 matches 9 bases. There are 15 residues in the CDR3. The V segment lost 0 bases and the J segment 9 bases; nucleotides outside the gene matches: 8. Germline V gives CDR1 MNHEY, CDR2 SVGAGI. The CDR3 loop reads CASSYSPDRGPSYTF. The CDR3 DNA sequence: TGTGCCAGCAGTTACTCTCCGGACAGGGGCCCCAGCTACACCTTC.

This clone is a singleton in its sample. J is TRBJ2-1 and V is TRBV30, with D possibly being TRBD2 (6 bases). Trimming cost V 2 bases and J 9 bases, with 14 bases left between them. The length of the CDR3 is 13 residues. Germline V lookup: CDR1 GTSNPN, CDR2 SVGIG (reference sequence). The CDR3: CAWSPGSLSEQFF. CDR3 nucleotide sequence: TGTGCCTGGAGTCCCGGGAGCTTGAGTGAGCAGTTCTTC.

The chain recombines TRBV30 with TRBJ2-5, with D unresolved. The CDR3 spans 15 residues. V was clipped by 0 bases and J by 2 bases, with 13 bases between them. Germline loops: CDR1 GTSNPN, CDR2 SVGIG (reference sequence). The CDR3 here is CAWSVGIGSQETQYF. The DNA for the CDR3 is TGTGCCTGGAGTGTTGGTATTGGCTCACAAGAGACCCAGTACTTC.

V gene TRBV6-1 combines with J gene TRBJ2-6, with no clear D. This CDR3 spans 15 amino acids. V was pared by 7 bases and J by 0 bases, with 10 bases between. CDR1 is MNHNS, CDR2 SASEGT, per germline. The CDR3 reads CASNPSGSGANVLTF. Here the CDR3 DNA reads TGTGCCAGCAATCCTTCAGGCTCTGGGGCCAACGTCCTGACTTTC.

Notes on this clone: At one of its ends the junction is not consistent with the germline gene, which may arise from a read error. This same CDR3 is encoded by further DNA sequences in the sample. The V and J genes are TRBV19 and TRBJ1-2, with D perhaps TRBD1 (5 bases). The CDR3 has 16 residues. CDR1 is LNHDA and CDR2 is SQIVND in the germline V gene (reference sequence). CDR3 bases: TGTGCCAGTAGCCTTCCCCCCTGGGCAGGGTGGGATGGCTACACCTTT. Protein: CASSLPPWAGWDGYTF.

The V call is TRBV7-2, the J call TRBJ2-3; 10 positions match TRBD1. V was pared by 1 base and J by 4 bases, with 5 bases of the junction left unmatched. Germline V CDR1 and CDR2: SGHTA, FQGNSA. The CDR3 runs 16 residues. The CDR3 spells CASSLGRTGGADTQYF. The CDR3 DNA is TGTGCCAGCAGCTTAGGAAGGACAGGGGGAGCAGATACGCAGTATTTT.

J is TRBJ2-1 and V is TRBV9, with TRBD2 matching over 7 bases. Germline values: CDR1 SGDLS, CDR2 YYNGEE. V trimming: 0 bases; J trimming: 0 bases; junction bases outside the gene matches: 12. The CDR3 totals 19 residues. CDR3 loop: CASSVAQGGSGGSYNEQFF. As DNA, the CDR3 is TGTGCCAGCAGCGTAGCTCAGGGCGGGAGTGGGGGCTCCTACAATGAGCAGTTCTTC.

This chain connects TRBV5-6 to TRBJ1-4; TRBD1 matches at 10 bases. V shed 3 bases, J shed 6 bases, and the junction held 5 bases outside the gene matches. Looked up from germline, CDR1 is SGHDT and CDR2 is YYEEEE. The CDR3 consists of 15 residues. This CDR3 reads CASSSWTGGDEKLFF. Here the CDR3 DNA reads TGTGCCAGCAGCTCCTGGACAGGGGGGGATGAAAAACTGTTTTTT.

This clone was recorded only once. This chain joins TRBV7-9 and TRBJ2-5; D gene uncertain. Per germline, CDR1 SEHNR and CDR2 FQNEAQ (reference sequence). The length of the CDR3 is 11 residues. V was pared by 1 base and J by 7 bases, with 4 bases between. The DNA for the CDR3 is TGTGCCAGCAGCTTAGATATGACCCAGTACTTC. Translated: CASSLDMTQYF.

This clone showed up just once. This chain connects TRBV5-4 to TRBJ2-7, with TRBD2 matching 12 bases. V lost 4 bases and J lost 6; bases outside the gene matches: 5. Germline V gene sequence: CDR1 SGHNT, CDR2 YYREEE (reference sequence). The length of the CDR3 is 14 residues. This CDR3 reads CASSPRLAGAEQYV. The CDR3 DNA follows: TGTGCCAGCAGCCCCCGACTAGCGGGAGCCGAGCAGTACGTC.

CDR3 in amino acids: CASSVGTGGPYEQYF. The CDR3 nucleotides read TGTGCCAGCAGCGTAGGGACAGGGGGCCCCTACGAGCAGTACTTC. The chain recombines TRBV9 with TRBJ2-7; 11 nucleotides match TRBD1. Germline CDR1 is SGDLS and CDR2 is YYNGEE. CDR3 length equals 15 residues. V was pared by 0 bases and J by 2 bases, with 1 base of the junction left unmatched.

This chain connects TRBV4-3 to TRBJ2-5; TRBD2 matches at 11 bases. From germline, CDR1 is LGHNA and CDR2 YSLEER. The CDR3 is 15 amino acids. V was clipped by 3 bases and J by 5 bases; unmatched bases: 5. The CDR3 loop is CASSHLAGGSETQYF. CDR3 sequence (DNA): TGCGCCAGCAGCCACCTAGCGGGAGGTTCGGAGACCCAGTACTTC.

The chain combines TRBV28 with TRBJ1-5, with TRBD1 identical over 7 bases. This CDR3 comprises 15 residues. From germline, CDR1 is MDHEN and CDR2 SYDVKM. Trimming cost V 4 bases and J 2 bases; bases outside gene matches: 5. CDR3 sequence: CASSYDREGNQPQHF. The CDR3 coding sequence is TGTGCCAGCAGTTATGACAGGGAGGGCAATCAGCCCCAGCATTTT.

The V and J genes are TRBV4-3 and TRBJ2-5; D is perhaps TRBD1 (6 bases). There are 15 residues in the CDR3. Trimming cost V 7 bases and J 0 bases, with 15 bases left between them. Germline loops: CDR1 LGHNA, CDR2 YSLEER. CDR3 residues: CASKIRGPYQETQYF. The CDR3 region has the DNA TGCGCCAGCAAGATCAGGGGTCCCTACCAAGAGACCCAGTACTTC.

This clone was found a few times. J is TRBJ2-7 and V is TRBV4-3; D may be TRBD2 (5 bases). From germline, CDR1 is LGHNA and CDR2 YSLEER. V was shortened by 0 bases and J by 3 bases, with 15 bases between the two germline ends. The CDR3 length is 16 residues. CDR3 sequence: CASSQETGRYYYEQYF. The CDR3 nucleotides read TGCGCCAGCAGCCAAGAAACTGGGAGATACTACTACGAGCAGTACTTC.

The gene calls are TRBV30 and TRBJ1-5; D might be TRBD1 (6 bases). V lost 1 base to trimming and J lost 5 bases, with 12 bases between them. CDR3 length: 14 amino acids. Germline V gene lookup returns CDR1 GTSNPN and CDR2 SVGIG (reference sequence). CDR3 residues: CAWSGGRGHQPQHF. Here the CDR3 DNA reads TGTGCCTGGAGTGGGGGCAGGGGACATCAGCCCCAGCATTTT.

Of note for this clone: Mismatch with germline at one junction end may stem from a read error. The chain combines TRBV7-9 with TRBJ2-3; 8 bases are a match to TRBD2. Germline V gene data show CDR1 as SEHNR and CDR2 as FQNEAQ (reference sequence). The CDR3 contains 16 residues. The CDR3 spells CSSSLGPSGSTDTQYF. The CDR3 coding sequence is TGTTCCAGCAGCTTAGGGCCGAGCGGGAGTACAGATACGCAGTATTTT.

The rearrangement uses TRBV11-2 and TRBJ1-4; D call uncertain. V was trimmed by 6 bases and J by 5 bases, leaving 10 bases between them. The CDR3 spans 13 residues. CDR1 and CDR2 from the germline V gene are SGHAT and FQNNGV. CDR3 sequence (DNA): TGTGCCAGCAGTTACGGTTTGAATGAAAAACTGTTTTTT. Amino acid sequence: CASSYGLNEKLFF. The full variable domain, rest sourced from reference TRBV11-2 and TRBJ1-4, is EAGVAQSPRYKIIEKRQSVAFWCNPISGHATLYWYQQILGQGPKLLIQFQNNGVVDDSQLPKDRFSAERLKGVDSTLKIQPAKLEDSAVYLCASSYGLNEKLFFGSGTQLSVL.

The rearrangement uses TRBV10-1 and TRBJ1-5, with 9 nucleotides matching TRBD1. Germline CDR1 reads WNHNN; CDR2 reads SYGVQD (reference sequence). With 3 bases clipped from V and 1 base from J, the junction kept 13 bases outside the gene matches. This CDR3 comprises 19 residues. The CDR3 coding sequence is TGCGCCAGCAGTGACGCCGGGACAGGGCGGGGAAGGAGCAATCAGCCCCAGCATTTT. Encoded protein: CASSDAGTGRGRSNQPQHF.

This clone has a handful of counts. The chain is built from TRBV5-4 and TRBJ2-7; perhaps TRBD2 as D (5 bases). From germline, CDR1 is SGHNT and CDR2 YYREEE (reference sequence). The V gene lost 7 bases and the J gene lost 2 bases, with 16 bases spanning the gap. The CDR3 runs 14 residues. DNA for the CDR3: TGTGCCAGCTTCCCTTTGGAGCGGCCCTACGAGCAGTACGTC. Its translation is CASFPLERPYEQYV.

The chain employs TRBV7-2 and TRBJ2-1, with a weak D call TRBD2 (6 bases). CDR3 length equals 14 residues. CDR1 and CDR2 from the germline V gene are SGHTA and FQGNSA. V was trimmed by 5 bases and J by 8 bases, leaving 16 bases between them. CDR3 in amino acids: CASSGGTFWDEQFF. As DNA, the CDR3 is TGTGCCAGCAGCGGAGGGACGTTTTGGGATGAGCAGTTCTTC.

The chain links TRBV23-1 to TRBJ1-1; D uncertain. TRBV23-1 falls under the ORF class, with uncertain function. V was shortened by 7 bases and J by 1 base, with 16 bases between the two germline ends. The CDR3 consists of 15 residues. The CDR3 DNA reads as TGCGCCAGCACCCAAAGTTGTGAGAGGAACACTGAAGCTTTCTTT. Encoded protein: CASTQSCERNTEAFF.

This rearrangement joins TRBV4-1 to TRBJ1-2; 9 bases agree with TRBD1. Germline CDR1 reads MGHRA; CDR2 reads YSYEKL. There are 15 residues in the CDR3. After removal of 0 bases from V and 12 bases from J, the junction contained 11 bases not matched to a gene. The CDR3 sequence is CASSQDYGTGFGDTF. CDR3 coding DNA: TGCGCCAGCAGCCAAGATTATGGGACAGGGTTCGGCGACACCTTC.

In its sample, this clone was seen a few times. The V and J genes are TRBV27 and TRBJ1-2; D uncertain. The CDR3 length is 13 residues. Germline values: CDR1 MNHEY, CDR2 SMNVEV (reference sequence). V was cut by 4 bases and J by 8 bases, with 14 bases left in between. The CDR3 loop is CASSSLAGGGYTF. CDR3 in DNA: TGTGCCAGCAGTTCGCTGGCGGGTGGAGGCTACACCTTC.

V usage is TRBV11-2 and J usage is TRBJ2-7; D gene unclear. V lost 2 bases and J 3 bases, leaving 8 bases between the germline ends. The CDR3 has 13 residues. CDR1 and CDR2 from the germline V gene are SGHAT and FQNNGV. The chain's CDR3 is CASSLPNDYEQYV. CDR3 DNA sequence: TGTGCCAGCAGCTTACCGAATGACTACGAGCAGTACGTC.

The chain has TRBV2 and TRBJ2-2, with 7 bases aligning to TRBD1. Trimming took 2 bases from V and 5 from J; bases not matched to a gene: 2. From germline, CDR1 is SNHLY and CDR2 FYNNEI. This CDR3 spans 14 amino acids. The CDR3 region is CASSERQGTGELFF. CDR3 DNA sequence: TGTGCCAGCAGTGAACGACAGGGAACCGGGGAGCTGTTTTTT.

The gene calls are TRBV10-2 and TRBJ1-2, with D possibly being TRBD1 (6 bases). The CDR3 contains 15 residues. Deletions cut 1 base from V and 4 bases from J, with 13 bases between. The germline CDR1 and CDR2 sequences are WSHSY and SAAADI. The CDR3 region has the DNA TGCGCCAGCAGTGAGTTCCCCACAGGGACCTATGGCTACACCTTC. It yields the protein CASSEFPTGTYGYTF.

This clone occurred once. The chain employs TRBV6-5 and TRBJ2-7, with a weak D call TRBD1 (6 bases). Trimming took 7 bases from V and 1 from J, leaving 14 bases between them. From germline, CDR1 is MNHEY and CDR2 SVGAGI. This CDR3 has 14 residues. CDR3 in amino acids: CASTWTVLSYEQYF. The CDR3 DNA sequence: TGTGCCAGCACCTGGACAGTCTTATCCTACGAGCAGTACTTC.

The chain has TRBV5-4 and TRBJ2-1; TRBD2 matches 10 bases. The CDR3 sequence is 15 residues long. Germline loops: CDR1 SGHNT, CDR2 YYREEE (reference sequence). Unmatched junction bases numbered 4, after V lost 0 bases and J lost 7 bases. As DNA, the CDR3 is TGTGCCAGCAGCTTGGCTAGCGGGAGAGAAAATGAGCAGTTCTTC. Translating it yields CASSLASGRENEQFF.

The chain joins TRBV5-1 to TRBJ2-1, with D possibly matching TRBD2 (6 bases). The CDR3 has 15 residues. Germline V CDR1 and CDR2: SGHRS, YFSETQ. V lost 0 bases, J lost 9 bases, and 16 bases lay in between. The DNA of the CDR3 is TGCGCCAGCAGCTTGGACGGGACTTCGGTTCTTGAGCAGTTCTTC. It specifies CASSLDGTSVLEQFF.

The rearrangement joins TRBV28 to TRBJ2-7; maybe TRBD1 (6 bases). Germline lookup yields CDR1 MDHEN and CDR2 SYDVKM. The CDR3 is 14 amino acids. The V end was cut by 5 bases, the J end by 0 bases, with 11 bases between. The CDR3: CASSQPRGSYEQYF. In DNA, the CDR3 is TGTGCCAGCAGTCAACCCAGGGGCTCCTACGAGCAGTACTTC. The whole variable domain, remainder taken from reference TRBV28 and TRBJ2-7, is DVKVTQSSRYLVKRTGEKVFLECVQDMDHENMFWYRQDPGLGLRLIYFSYDVKMKEKGDIPEGYSVSREKKERFSLILESASTNQTSMYLCASSQPRGSYEQYFGPGTRLTVT.